This is a list of T cell receptor beta chains from one sample in a study of cytomegalovirus exposure and HLA in healthy donors. This table comes from immunoSEQ multiplex PCR, and its TCRdb copy is limited to in-frame clones, with some not included. Of 150,000 to 200,000 clones in the sample, about three quarters were seen once. The sample consisted of PBMCs. The source is a woman aged 25 to 39 in good health and CMV-seronegative. CDR3s include the opening cysteine and the closing phenylalanine or tryptophan. D genes are given only for firm matches. Some rows have no size entry. The others give once, few or many, or a class for an expanded clone.

.	TRBV6-1	TRBJ1-2	.	13	CASSETGLSMYTF	TGTGCCAGCAGTGAAACGGGGTTATCTATGTACACCTTC
.	TRBV7-7	TRBJ2-5	.	13	CASSDPGSETQYF	TGTGCCAGCAGCGACCCGGGATCTGAGACCCAGTACTTC
TRBD1	TRBV27	TRBJ2-7	few	17	CATQDLVRQGASYEQYF	TGTGCCACCCAGGACCTTGTCCGACAGGGTGCCTCCTACGAGCAGTACTTC
.	TRBV4-2	TRBJ2-2	.	18	CASSPRDVAAPLAGELFF	TGTGCCAGCAGCCCCCGCGACGTAGCGGCGCCTTTGGCCGGGGAGCTGTTTTTT
.	TRBV18	TRBJ2-5	.	14	CASSPMRVDETQYF	TGTGCCAGCTCACCAATGCGGGTGGACGAGACCCAGTACTTC
TRBD1	TRBV6-6	TRBJ1-5	few	16	CASTNPTGASNQPQHF	TGTGCCAGCACCAATCCGACAGGGGCTAGCAATCAGCCCCAGCATTTT
TRBD2	TRBV5-1	TRBJ2-1	.	16	CASSLEASGGLSEQFF	TGCGCCAGCAGCTTGGAGGCTAGCGGGGGCTTGAGTGAGCAGTTCTTC
TRBD2	TRBV6-4	TRBJ2-2	.	16	CASSDSSSGETGELFF	TGTGCCAGCAGTGACAGTTCCAGCGGGGAAACCGGGGAGCTGTTTTTT
.	TRBV28	TRBJ2-3	.	14	CASSDSGGTDTQYF	TGTGCCAGCAGTGATAGCGGCGGCACAGATACGCAGTATTTT
TRBD1	TRBV5-1	TRBJ2-1	.	14	CASSYSTGDNEQFF	TGCGCCAGCAGCTATAGTACAGGGGACAATGAGCAGTTCTTC
TRBD1	TRBV5-1	TRBJ1-4	.	15	CASSTGGATNEKLFF	TGCGCCAGCAGTACAGGGGGCGCAACTAATGAAAAACTGTTTTTT
.	TRBV30	TRBJ2-1	.	12	CAPTEGRNEQFF	TGTGCCCCGACGGAGGGGCGCAATGAGCAGTTCTTC
.	TRBV9	TRBJ1-2	.	15	CASSVGRGGDYGYTF	TGTGCCAGCAGCGTAGGTCGGGGAGGGGACTATGGCTACACCTTC
TRBD2	TRBV7-3	TRBJ2-1	.	19	CASSLASGKVWSSYNEQFF	TGTGCCAGCAGCTTAGCTAGCGGGAAGGTTTGGAGCTCCTACAATGAGCAGTTCTTC
TRBD1	TRBV5-4	TRBJ2-2	once	15	CASSSGQGGPGELFF	TGTGCCAGCAGTTCGGGACAGGGGGGTCCCGGGGAGCTGTTTTTT
.	TRBV7-8	TRBJ2-2	.	16	CASRVPRGAVAGELFF	TGTGCCAGCAGGGTTCCCAGGGGGGCTGTGGCCGGGGAGCTGTTTTTT
.	TRBV28	TRBJ2-1	.	14	CASNGLFSYNEQFF	TGTGCCAGCAACGGACTATTCTCCTACAATGAGCAGTTCTTC
TRBD2	TRBV7-2	TRBJ2-7	.	17	CASSLLAGGPAPYEQYF	TGTGCCAGCAGCTTACTAGCGGGAGGCCCCGCACCCTACGAGCAGTACTTC
.	TRBV7-3	TRBJ2-5	.	15	CASSRRAGNQETQYF	TGTGCCAGCAGCCGTAGGGCCGGGAACCAAGAGACCCAGTACTTC